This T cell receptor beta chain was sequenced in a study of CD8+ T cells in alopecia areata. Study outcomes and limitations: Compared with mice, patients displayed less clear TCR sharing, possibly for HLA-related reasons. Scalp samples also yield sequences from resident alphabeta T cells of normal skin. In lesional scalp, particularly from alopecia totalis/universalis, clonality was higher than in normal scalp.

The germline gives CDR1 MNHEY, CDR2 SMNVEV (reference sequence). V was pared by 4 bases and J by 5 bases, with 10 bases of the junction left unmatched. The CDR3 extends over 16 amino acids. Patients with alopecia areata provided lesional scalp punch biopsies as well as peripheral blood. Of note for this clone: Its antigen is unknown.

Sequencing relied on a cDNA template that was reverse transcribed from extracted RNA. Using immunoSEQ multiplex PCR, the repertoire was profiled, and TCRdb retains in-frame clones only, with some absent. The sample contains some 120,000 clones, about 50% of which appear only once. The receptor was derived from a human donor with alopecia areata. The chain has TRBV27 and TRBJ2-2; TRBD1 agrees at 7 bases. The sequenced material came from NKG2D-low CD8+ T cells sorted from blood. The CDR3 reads CASSSGTDEITGELFF. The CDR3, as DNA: TGTGCCAGCAGTTCCGGGACAGATGAAATTACCGGGGAGCTGTTTTTT.